A selection of T cell receptor beta chains follows, all from one sample in a study of blood T cell repertoires in COVID-19. Some clones are missing from TCRdb's copy, which holds only in-frame ones; the method was immunoSEQ multiplex PCR. The data show about 100,000 clones, about 76% seen once. The sequenced material came from peripheral blood. The source of these receptors is a human donor in a cohort sampled during active COVID-19. Each CDR3 is given with its conserved first and last residue. The order of the fields is CDR3 DNA, CDR3 protein, J gene, D gene, clone size, V gene. The D gene is left open where the match is weak. A row's size may be missing; if present it is once, few, many or a size class.

cdr3_nt: TGTGCCAGCATCCCTGAACCGGGACTAGCGGGAGAGACCCAGTACTTC
cdr3_aa: CASIPEPGLAGETQYF
j_call: TRBJ2-5
d_call: TRBD2
clone_size: -
v_call: TRBV5-4

cdr3_nt: TGTGCCAGCAGACTTCTAGCGGGGAAAGAGACCCAGTACTTC
cdr3_aa: CASRLLAGKETQYF
j_call: TRBJ2-5
d_call: TRBD2
clone_size: -
v_call: TRBV2

cdr3_nt: TGTGCCAGCACCCGGGACAGGGGAGTACGGGCTTTCTTT
cdr3_aa: CASTRDRGVRAFF
j_call: TRBJ1-1
d_call: TRBD1
clone_size: -
v_call: TRBV6-1

cdr3_nt: TGTGCCAGCAGTGAGTTAGCGGGAGACTCCTACGAGCAGTACTTC
cdr3_aa: CASSELAGDSYEQYF
j_call: TRBJ2-7
d_call: TRBD2
clone_size: -
v_call: TRBV25-1

cdr3_nt: TGTGCCAGCACTCAGGGAGGGAACACCGGGGAGCTGTTTTTT
cdr3_aa: CASTQGGNTGELFF
j_call: TRBJ2-2
d_call: -
clone_size: -
v_call: TRBV28

cdr3_nt: TGTGCCACGTTCAACACGAACACCGGGGAGCTGTTTTTT
cdr3_aa: CATFNTNTGELFF
j_call: TRBJ2-2
d_call: -
clone_size: few
v_call: TRBV19

cdr3_nt: TGTGCCAGCAGGCTATACGGACTAGCGGGAGTCGACACCGGGGAGCTGTTTTTT
cdr3_aa: CASRLYGLAGVDTGELFF
j_call: TRBJ2-2
d_call: TRBD2
clone_size: -
v_call: TRBV27

cdr3_nt: TGTGCCTGGAGATCAGGCCATTACTACAATGAGCAGTTCTTC
cdr3_aa: CAWRSGHYYNEQFF
j_call: TRBJ2-1
d_call: -
clone_size: many
v_call: TRBV30

cdr3_nt: TGTGCCAGCAGCTTGGGGATGCGGGAGGTCTACGAGCAGTACTTC
cdr3_aa: CASSLGMREVYEQYF
j_call: TRBJ2-7
d_call: TRBD2
clone_size: -
v_call: TRBV5-4

cdr3_nt: TGCGCCAGCAGCCGCGCGGTAAGTGGTGGCACTGAAGCTTTCTTT
cdr3_aa: CASSRAVSGGTEAFF
j_call: TRBJ1-1
d_call: -
clone_size: -
v_call: TRBV4-1

cdr3_nt: TGTGCCAGCAGCTTAGACAGGGGGCAGGGACAGCCCCAGCATTTT
cdr3_aa: CASSLDRGQGQPQHF
j_call: TRBJ1-5
d_call: TRBD1
clone_size: -
v_call: TRBV5-4

cdr3_nt: TGCGCCAGCAGCCATTACTGGCGGGGAGGGGAAGAGACCCAGTACTTC
cdr3_aa: CASSHYWRGGEETQYF
j_call: TRBJ2-5
d_call: TRBD2
clone_size: -
v_call: TRBV4-1

cdr3_nt: TGTGCCAGCAGTTACCTTTTTTCTGGAAACACCATATATTTT
cdr3_aa: CASSYLFSGNTIYF
j_call: TRBJ1-3
d_call: -
clone_size: -
v_call: TRBV6-5

cdr3_nt: TGTGCCAGTAGTACTGCACAAACCGGCAATCAGCCCCAGCATTTT
cdr3_aa: CASSTAQTGNQPQHF
j_call: TRBJ1-5
d_call: -
clone_size: few
v_call: TRBV19

cdr3_nt: TGTGCCAGCAGTGACCCTAGACAGGGCGAGAATCAGCCCCAGCATTTT
cdr3_aa: CASSDPRQGENQPQHF
j_call: TRBJ1-5
d_call: TRBD1
clone_size: -
v_call: TRBV6-1

cdr3_nt: TGCGCCAGCAGCTCCGGGACAGGGTTCGGAAACACCATATATTTT
cdr3_aa: CASSSGTGFGNTIYF
j_call: TRBJ1-3
d_call: TRBD1
clone_size: -
v_call: TRBV5-1

cdr3_nt: TGTGCCAGCAGCTTACTGAACAGACCGTCTAACTATGGCTACACCTTC
cdr3_aa: CASSLLNRPSNYGYTF
j_call: TRBJ1-2
d_call: -
clone_size: -
v_call: TRBV7-2